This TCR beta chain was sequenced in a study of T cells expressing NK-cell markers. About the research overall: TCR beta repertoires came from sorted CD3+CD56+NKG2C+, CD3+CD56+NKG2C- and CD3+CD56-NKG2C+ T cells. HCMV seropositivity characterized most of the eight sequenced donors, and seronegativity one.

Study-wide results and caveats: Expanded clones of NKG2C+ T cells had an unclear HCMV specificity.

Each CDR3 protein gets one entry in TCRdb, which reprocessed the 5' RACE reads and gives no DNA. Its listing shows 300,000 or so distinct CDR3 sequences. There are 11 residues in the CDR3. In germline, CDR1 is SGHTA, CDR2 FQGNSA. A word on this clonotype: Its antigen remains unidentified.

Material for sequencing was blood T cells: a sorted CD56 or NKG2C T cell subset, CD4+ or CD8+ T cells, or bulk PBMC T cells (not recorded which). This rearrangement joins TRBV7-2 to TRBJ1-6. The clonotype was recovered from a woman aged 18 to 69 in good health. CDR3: CASSLGGTVHF. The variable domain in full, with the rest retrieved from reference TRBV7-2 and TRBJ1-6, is GAGVSQSPSNKVTEKGKDVELRCDPISGHTALYWYRQSLGQGLEFLIYFQGNSAPDKSGLPSDRFSAERTGGSVSTLTIQRTQQEDSAVYLCASSLGGTVHFGNGTRLTVT.